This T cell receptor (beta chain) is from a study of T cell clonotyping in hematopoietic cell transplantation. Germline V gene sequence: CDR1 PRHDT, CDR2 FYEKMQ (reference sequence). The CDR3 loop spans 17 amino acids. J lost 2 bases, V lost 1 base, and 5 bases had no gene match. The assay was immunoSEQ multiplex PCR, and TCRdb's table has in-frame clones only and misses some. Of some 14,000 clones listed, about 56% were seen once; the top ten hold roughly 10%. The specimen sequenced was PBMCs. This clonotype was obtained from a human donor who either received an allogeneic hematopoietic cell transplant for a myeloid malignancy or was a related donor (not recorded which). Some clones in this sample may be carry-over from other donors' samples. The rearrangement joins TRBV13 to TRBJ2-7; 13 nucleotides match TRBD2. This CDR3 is CASSLDATSGGTYEQYF. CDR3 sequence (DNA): TGTGCCAGCAGCTTAGACGCGACTAGCGGGGGGACCTACGAGCAGTACTTC.